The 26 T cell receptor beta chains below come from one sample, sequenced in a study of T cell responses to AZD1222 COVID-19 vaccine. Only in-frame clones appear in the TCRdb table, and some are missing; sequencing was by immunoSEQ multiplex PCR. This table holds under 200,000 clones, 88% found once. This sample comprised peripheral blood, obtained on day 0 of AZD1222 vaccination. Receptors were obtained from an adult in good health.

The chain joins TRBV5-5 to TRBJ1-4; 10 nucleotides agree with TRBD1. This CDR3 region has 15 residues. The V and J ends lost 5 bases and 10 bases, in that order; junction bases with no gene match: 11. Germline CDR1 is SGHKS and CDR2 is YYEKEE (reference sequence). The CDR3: CASSPGTGDVGKLFF. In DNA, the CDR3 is TGTGCCAGCAGTCCCGGGACAGGGGATGTAGGAAAACTGTTTTTT.

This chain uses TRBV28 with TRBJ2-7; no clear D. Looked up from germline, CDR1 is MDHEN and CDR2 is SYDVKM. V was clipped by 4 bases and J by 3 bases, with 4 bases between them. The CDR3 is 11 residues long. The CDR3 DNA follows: TGTGCCAGCAGTTCCGGCTACGAGCAGTACTTC. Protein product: CASSSGYEQYF.

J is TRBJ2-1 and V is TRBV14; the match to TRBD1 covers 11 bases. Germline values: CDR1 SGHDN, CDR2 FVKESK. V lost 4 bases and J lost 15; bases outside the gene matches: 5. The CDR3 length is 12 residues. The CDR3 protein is CASSRTGGAPFF. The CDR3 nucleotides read TGTGCCAGCAGCCGGACAGGGGGCGCCCCGTTCTTC. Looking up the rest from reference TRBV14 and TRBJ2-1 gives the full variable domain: EAGVTQFPSHSVIEKGQTVTLRCDPISGHDNLYWYRRVMGKEIKFLLHFVKESKQDESGMPNNRFLAERTGGTYSTLKVQPAELEDSGVYFCASSRTGGAPFFGPGTRLTVL.

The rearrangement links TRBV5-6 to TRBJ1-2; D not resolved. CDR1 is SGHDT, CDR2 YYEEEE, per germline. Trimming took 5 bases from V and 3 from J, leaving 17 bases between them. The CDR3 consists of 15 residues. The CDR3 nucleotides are TGTGCCAGCAGGGGGTTCTTTGATAGCGACTATGGCTACACCTTC. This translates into CASRGFFDSDYGYTF.

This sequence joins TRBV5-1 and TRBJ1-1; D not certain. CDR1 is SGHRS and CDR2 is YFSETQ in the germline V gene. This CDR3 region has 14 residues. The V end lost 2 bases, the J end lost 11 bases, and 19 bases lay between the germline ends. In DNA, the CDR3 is TGCGCCAGCAGCTTTGATTCCGGCGGGGTTTTGGCTTTCTTT. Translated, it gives CASSFDSGGVLAFF.

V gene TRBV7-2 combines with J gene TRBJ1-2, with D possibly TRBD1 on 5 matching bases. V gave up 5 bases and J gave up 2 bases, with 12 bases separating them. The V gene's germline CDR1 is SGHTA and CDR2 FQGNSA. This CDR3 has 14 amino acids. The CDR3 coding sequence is TGTGCCAGCAGCCAAGCAGGACAAAACTATGGCTACACCTTC. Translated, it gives CASSQAGQNYGYTF.

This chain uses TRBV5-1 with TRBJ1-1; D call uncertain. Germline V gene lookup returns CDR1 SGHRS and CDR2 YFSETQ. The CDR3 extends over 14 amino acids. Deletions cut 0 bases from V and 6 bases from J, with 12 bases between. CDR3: CASSLDPSGSEAFF. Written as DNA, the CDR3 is TGCGCCAGCAGCTTGGATCCGAGCGGGTCTGAAGCTTTCTTT. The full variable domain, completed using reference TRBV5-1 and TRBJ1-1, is KAGVTQTPRYLIKTRGQQVTLSCSPISGHRSVSWYQQTPGQGLQFLFEYFSETQRNKGNFPGRFSGRQFSNSRSEMNVSTLELGDSALYLCASSLDPSGSEAFFGQGTRLTVV.

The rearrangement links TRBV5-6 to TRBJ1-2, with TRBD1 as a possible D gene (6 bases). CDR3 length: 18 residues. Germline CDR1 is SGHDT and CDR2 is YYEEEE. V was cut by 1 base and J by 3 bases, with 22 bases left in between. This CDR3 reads CASSLYVGQTKVHYGYTF. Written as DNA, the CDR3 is TGTGCCAGCAGCTTGTATGTTGGACAGACGAAAGTTCACTATGGCTACACCTTC.

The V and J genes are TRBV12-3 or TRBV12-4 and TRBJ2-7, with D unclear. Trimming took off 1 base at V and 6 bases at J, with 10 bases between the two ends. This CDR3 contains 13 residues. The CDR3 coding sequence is TGTGCCAGCAGTTTAGACCCCGCAGGCGAGCAGTACTTC. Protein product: CASSLDPAGEQYF.

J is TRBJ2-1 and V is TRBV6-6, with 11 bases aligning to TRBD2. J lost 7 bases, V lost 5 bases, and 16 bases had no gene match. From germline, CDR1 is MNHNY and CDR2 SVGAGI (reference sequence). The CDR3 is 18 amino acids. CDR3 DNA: TGTGCCAGCAGTCGTAGCGGGGGGGCCTGGGGCAATAGGAATGAGCAGTTCTTC. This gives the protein CASSRSGGAWGNRNEQFF.

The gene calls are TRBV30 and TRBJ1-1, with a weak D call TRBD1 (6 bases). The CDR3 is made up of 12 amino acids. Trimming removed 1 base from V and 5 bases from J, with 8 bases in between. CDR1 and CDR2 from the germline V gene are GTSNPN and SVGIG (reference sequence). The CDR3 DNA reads TGTGCCTGGAGTGATGACAGGACTGAAGCTTTCTTT. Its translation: CAWSDDRTEAFF. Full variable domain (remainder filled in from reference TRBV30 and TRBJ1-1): SQTIHQWPATLVQPVGSPLSLECTVEGTSNPNLYWYRQAAGRGLQLLFYSVGIGQISSEVPQNLSASRPQDRQFILSSKKLLLSDSGFYLCAWSDDRTEAFFGQGTRLTVV.

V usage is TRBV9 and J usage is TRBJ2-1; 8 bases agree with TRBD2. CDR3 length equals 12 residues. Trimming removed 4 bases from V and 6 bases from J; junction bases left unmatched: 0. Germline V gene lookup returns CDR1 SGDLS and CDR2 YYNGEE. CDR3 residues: CASSRGGNEQFF. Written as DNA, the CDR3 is TGTGCCAGCAGCCGGGGGGGCAATGAGCAGTTCTTC.

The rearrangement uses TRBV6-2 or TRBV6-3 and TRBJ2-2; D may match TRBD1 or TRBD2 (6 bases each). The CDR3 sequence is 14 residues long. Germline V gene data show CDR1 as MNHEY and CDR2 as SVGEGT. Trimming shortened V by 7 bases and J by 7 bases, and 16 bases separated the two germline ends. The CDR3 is CASTPGGTIGELFF. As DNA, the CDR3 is TGTGCCAGCACCCCCGGCGGGACAATCGGGGAGCTGTTTTTT.

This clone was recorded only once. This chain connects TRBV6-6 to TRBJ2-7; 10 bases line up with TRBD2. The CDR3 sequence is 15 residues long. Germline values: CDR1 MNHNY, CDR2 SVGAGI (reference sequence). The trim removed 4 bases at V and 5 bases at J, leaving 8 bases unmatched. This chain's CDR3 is CASSFQRGGGNEQYF. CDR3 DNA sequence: TGTGCCAGCAGTTTCCAGCGGGGGGGCGGTAACGAGCAGTACTTC.

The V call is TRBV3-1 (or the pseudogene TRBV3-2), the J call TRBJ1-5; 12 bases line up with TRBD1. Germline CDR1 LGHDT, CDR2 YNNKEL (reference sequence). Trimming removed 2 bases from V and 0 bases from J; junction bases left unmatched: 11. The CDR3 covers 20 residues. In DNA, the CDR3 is TGTGCCAGCAGCCAATTGGCACCCGGGACAGGGGGCCTTAGCAATCAGCCCCAGCATTTT. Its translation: CASSQLAPGTGGLSNQPQHF.

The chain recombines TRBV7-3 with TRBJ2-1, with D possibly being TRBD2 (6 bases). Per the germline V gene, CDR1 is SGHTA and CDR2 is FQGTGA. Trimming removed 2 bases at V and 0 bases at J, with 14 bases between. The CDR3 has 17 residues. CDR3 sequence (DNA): TGTGCCAGCAGCTTATTTGGTAGCGGAGACTCCTACAATGAGCAGTTCTTC. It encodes CASSLFGSGDSYNEQFF.

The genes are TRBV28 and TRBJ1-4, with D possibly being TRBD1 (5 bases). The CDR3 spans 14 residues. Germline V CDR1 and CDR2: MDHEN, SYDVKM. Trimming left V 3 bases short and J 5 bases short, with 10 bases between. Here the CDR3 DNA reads TGTGCCAGCAGTTTTGGGGGATTGAATGAAAAACTGTTTTTT. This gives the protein CASSFGGLNEKLFF. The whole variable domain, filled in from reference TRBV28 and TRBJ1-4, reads DVKVTQSSRYLVKRTGEKVFLECVQDMDHENMFWYRQDPGLGLRLIYFSYDVKMKEKGDIPEGYSVSREKKERFSLILESASTNQTSMYLCASSFGGLNEKLFFGSGTQLSVL.

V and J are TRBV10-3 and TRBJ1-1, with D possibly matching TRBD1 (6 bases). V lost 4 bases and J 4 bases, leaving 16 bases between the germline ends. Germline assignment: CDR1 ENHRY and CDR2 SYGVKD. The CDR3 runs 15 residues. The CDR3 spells CAISGRGGASTEAFF. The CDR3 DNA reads TGTGCCATCAGTGGCCGGGGGGGCGCGAGCACTGAAGCTTTCTTT.

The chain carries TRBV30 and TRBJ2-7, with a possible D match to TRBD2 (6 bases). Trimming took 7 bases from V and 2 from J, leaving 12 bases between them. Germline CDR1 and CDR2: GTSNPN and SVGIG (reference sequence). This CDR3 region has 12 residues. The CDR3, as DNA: TGTGCCTTAGGGGCGGGGCCCTACGAGCAGTACTTC. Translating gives CALGAGPYEQYF.

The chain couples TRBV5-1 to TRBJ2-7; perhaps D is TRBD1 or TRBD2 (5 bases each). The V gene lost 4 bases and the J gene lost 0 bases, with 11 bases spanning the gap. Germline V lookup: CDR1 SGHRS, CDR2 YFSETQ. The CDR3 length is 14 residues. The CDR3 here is CASSRDPRSYEQYF. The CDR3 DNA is TGCGCCAGCAGCCGGGACCCGCGCTCCTACGAGCAGTACTTC.

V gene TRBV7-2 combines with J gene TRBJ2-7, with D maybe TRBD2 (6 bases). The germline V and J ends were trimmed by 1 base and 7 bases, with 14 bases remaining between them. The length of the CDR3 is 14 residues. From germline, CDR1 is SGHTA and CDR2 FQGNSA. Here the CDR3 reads CASSLGAEGREQYF. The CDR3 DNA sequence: TGTGCCAGCAGCTTAGGGGCCGAAGGGAGGGAGCAGTACTTC.

The CDR3 region has the DNA TGTGCCAGCAGGCCCACCGGACAGGGGTCGACTGAAGCTTTCTTT. Protein sequence: CASRPTGQGSTEAFF. V usage is TRBV7-3 and J usage is TRBJ1-1; 9 bases align to TRBD1. CDR1 is SGHTA and CDR2 is FQGTGA in the germline V gene. J was trimmed by 5 bases and V by 6 bases; bases with no gene match: 10. This CDR3 contains 15 residues.

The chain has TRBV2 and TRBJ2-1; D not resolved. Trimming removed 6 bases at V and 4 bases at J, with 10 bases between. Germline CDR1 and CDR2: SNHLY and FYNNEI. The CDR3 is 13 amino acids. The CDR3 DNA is TGTGCCAGCAGCGCGACTGTGTACAATGAGCAGTTCTTC. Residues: CASSATVYNEQFF.

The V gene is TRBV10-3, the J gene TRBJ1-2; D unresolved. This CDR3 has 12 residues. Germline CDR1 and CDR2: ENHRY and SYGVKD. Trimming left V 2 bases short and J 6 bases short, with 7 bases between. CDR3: CAISEPGNGYTF. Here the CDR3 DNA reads TGTGCCATCAGTGAGCCAGGAAATGGCTACACCTTC.

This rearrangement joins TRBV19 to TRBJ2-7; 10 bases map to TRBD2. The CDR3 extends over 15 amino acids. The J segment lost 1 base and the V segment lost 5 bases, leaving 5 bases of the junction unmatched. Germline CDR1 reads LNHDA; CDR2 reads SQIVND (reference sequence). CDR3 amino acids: CASSFLAGVSYEQYF. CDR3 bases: TGTGCCAGTAGTTTTCTAGCGGGAGTGTCCTACGAGCAGTACTTC. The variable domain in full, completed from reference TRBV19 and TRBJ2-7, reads DGGITQSPKYLFRKEGQNVTLSCEQNLNHDAMYWYRQDPGQGLRLIYYSQIVNDFQKGDIAEGYSVSREKKESFPLTVTSAQKNPTAFYLCASSFLAGVSYEQYFGPGTRLTVT.

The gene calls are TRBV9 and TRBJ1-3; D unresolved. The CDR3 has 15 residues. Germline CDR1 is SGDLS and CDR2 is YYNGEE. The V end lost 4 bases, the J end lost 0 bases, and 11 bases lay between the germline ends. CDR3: CASSLLGSSGNTIYF. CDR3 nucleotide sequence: TGTGCCAGCAGCCTCCTAGGGAGCTCTGGAAACACCATATATTTT.